The T cell receptor beta chain under discussion was sequenced for a study of vaccination and CD4 T cells after COVID-19. Findings of the study overall: Detection of a median about 85% of reactive clones in convalescent patients was confined to the period after vaccination.

Regarding treatment: approximately nine-day PBMC culture with coronavirus spike peptide pools or control peptides (ViraFEST assay). An unexposed donor provided the CD4+ T cells, which were collected before the COVID-19 pandemic (2011-2018). Days 3 and 7 were when half the medium was replaced with fresh IL-2 medium. Negative selection enriched CD4+ T cells from cultures at nine to eleven days. With the Oncomine TCR Beta short-read assay, DNA from cultured CD4+ T cells was sequenced. Cultures of CD4+ T cells served as the source for extracting genomic DNA. Each CDR3 protein is one row after TCRdb ran MiXCR on the PCR reads. Of about 9,400 distinct CDR3 sequences in the sample, 30% to 40% were seen once. Germline V CDR1 and CDR2: LGHNA, YSLEER. CDR3 length: 17 amino acids. Trimming at V came to 2 bases and at J to 2 bases, leaving 8 bases not matched to a gene. Comment on this clonotype: What it recognizes is unknown.

V usage is TRBV4-3 and J usage is TRBJ2-3; 9 positions agree with TRBD2. Sample: CD4+ T cells from blood, cultured in vitro. This TCR was sampled from a human donor in good health. CDR3 nucleotide sequence: TGCGCCAGCAGCCAATTTAGCGGGAGAGGGCCCACAGATACGCAGTATTTT. This sequence encodes CASSQFSGRGPTDTQYF.